A single sample gave rise to the 10 T cell receptor beta chains below, sequenced in a study of shared T cell receptors in the human thymus. The repertoire was sequenced with immunoSEQ multiplex PCR; TCRdb's copy has only in-frame clones and lacks some. The sample has just under 550,000 clones; about 80% are singletons. In addition, the sample was reused for a study of human thymus T cells.

The sequenced sample consisted of thymocytes. The receptors derive from a boy in the first two years of life with a congenital heart defect.

The rearrangement links TRBV7-2 to TRBJ2-6; D uncertain. The V end was cut by 1 base, the J end by 0 bases, with 16 bases between. The CDR3 contains 19 residues. CDR1 is SGHTA, CDR2 FQGNSA, per germline. The CDR3: CASSLVQLQTFSGANVLTF. The CDR3 DNA follows: TGTGCCAGCAGCTTAGTACAGCTACAGACCTTCTCTGGGGCCAACGTCCTGACTTTC.

This clone was seen a single time. The CDR3 DNA is TGTGCCAGCAGTCCACGGACAGGACCCCCGGGCTACACCTTC. Its protein is CASSPRTGPPGYTF. This chain connects TRBV27 to TRBJ1-2, with 7 bases matching TRBD1. Looked up from germline, CDR1 is MNHEY and CDR2 is SMNVEV (reference sequence). J was trimmed by 8 bases and V by 5 bases; bases with no gene match: 11. The CDR3 spans 14 residues.

V and J are TRBV5-6 and TRBJ1-1; D ambiguous. The CDR3 is 16 residues long. In germline, CDR1 is SGHDT, CDR2 YYEEEE. Trimming pared 2 bases from V and 0 bases from J, leaving 14 bases between. CDR3 protein: CASSLRGRRLNTEAFF. CDR3 bases: TGTGCCAGCAGCTTAAGAGGGCGGAGACTGAACACTGAAGCTTTCTTT.

In this sample, this clone turned up once. V gene TRBV5-1 combines with J gene TRBJ2-1; weak D call: TRBD2 (5 bases). The germline V gene encodes CDR1 SGHRS and CDR2 YFSETQ. Between the trimmed V and J ends, which lost 2 bases and 4 bases, there was a span of 19 bases. This CDR3 is 17 amino acids long. The CDR3: CASSLGLRPANYNEQFF. CDR3 coding DNA: TGCGCCAGCAGCTTAGGACTCCGGCCTGCCAATTACAATGAGCAGTTCTTC.

Remarks on this clone: This specimen includes other DNA sequences encoding the same CDR3. The chain couples TRBV5-1 to TRBJ1-1; D gene uncertain. Per the germline V gene, CDR1 is SGHRS and CDR2 is YFSETQ. The V end lost 0 bases, the J end lost 1 base, and 7 bases lay between the germline ends. The CDR3 has 14 amino acids. The CDR3 DNA reads as TGCGCCAGCAGCTTGGGGGCAGGGAACACTGAAGCTTTCTTT. As protein: CASSLGAGNTEAFF.

V is TRBV25-1 and J is TRBJ2-5, with TRBD2 matching over 12 bases. CDR1 is MGHDK, CDR2 SYGVNS, per germline. Trimming removed 3 bases from V and 2 bases from J; junction bases left unmatched: 7. The CDR3 sequence is 17 residues long. In DNA, the CDR3 is TGTGCCAGCAGTGAGCCAAGACTAGCGGGAGTACAAGAGACCCAGTACTTC. This sequence encodes CASSEPRLAGVQETQYF.

The gene calls are TRBV5-1 and TRBJ1-1, with TRBD1 matching over 9 bases. V lost 4 bases to trimming and J lost 5 bases; unmatched junction nucleotides: 9. The CDR3 is 15 residues long. CDR1 SGHRS and CDR2 YFSETQ come from the germline V gene. This CDR3 is CASSQDGTGQTEAFF. CDR3 nucleotides: TGCGCCAGCAGCCAAGACGGGACAGGGCAGACTGAAGCTTTCTTT. Supplemented by reference TRBV5-1 and TRBJ1-1, the full variable domain reads KAGVTQTPRYLIKTRGQQVTLSCSPISGHRSVSWYQQTPGQGLQFLFEYFSETQRNKGNFPGRFSGRQFSNSRSEMNVSTLELGDSALYLCASSQDGTGQTEAFFGQGTRLTVV.

This clone was picked up one time. The chain employs TRBV5-1 and TRBJ1-2; 12 nucleotides align to TRBD1. V was pared by 3 bases and J by 8 bases, with 17 bases of the junction left unmatched. Per germline, CDR1 SGHRS and CDR2 YFSETQ. CDR3 size: 18 residues. This chain's CDR3 is CASSWVGTGGGLVDGYTF. The CDR3 bases are TGCGCCAGCAGCTGGGTAGGGACAGGGGGCGGATTGGTGGACGGCTACACCTTC.

This clone was picked up a small number of times. The chain has TRBV4-3 and TRBJ1-3, with no clear D. The CDR3 totals 14 residues. Per the germline V gene, CDR1 is LGHNA and CDR2 is YSLEER. Trimming stripped 1 base from V and 3 bases from J, with 7 bases between. The CDR3 sequence: CASSQVERGNTIYF. The CDR3 coding sequence is TGCGCCAGCAGCCAAGTCGAGCGTGGAAACACCATATATTTT.

The genes are TRBV11-2 and TRBJ2-7; D unresolved. Germline CDR1 is SGHAT and CDR2 is FQNNGV. This CDR3 has 12 residues. Trimming pared 6 bases from V and 6 bases from J, leaving 12 bases between. The CDR3 sequence: CASSSSRLEQYF. In DNA, the CDR3 is TGTGCCAGCAGTTCGTCCAGGCTCGAGCAGTACTTC.